These 20 T cell receptor beta chains were sequenced from one sample in a study of regulatory T cells in long-lasting Graves disease. Time point reported: persistent/refractory GD, antithyroid drugs over 5 years with positive TRAb. The authors made the TCR library using RNA they extracted from PBMCs. Arm-PCR of CDR3 regions with iRepertoire HTBI primers generated TCR beta libraries. TCRdb independently ran MiXCR on the multiplex PCR reads; one entry per CDR3 protein. Here the sample spans some 470,000 distinct CDR3 sequences, roughly a fifth being singletons. The material sequenced was peripheral blood mononuclear cells (PBMCs), taken when the disease was refractory, from a patient treated with antithyroid drugs. The receptors come from a female donor with Graves disease.

CDR3 protein: CASSFGLVDVQFF. The DNA for the CDR3 is TGTGCCAGCAGTTTCGGACTAGTTGATGTTCAGTTCTTC. V and J are TRBV12-3 or TRBV12-4 and TRBJ2-1, with 7 bases matching TRBD2. There are 13 residues in the CDR3. Unmatched junction bases numbered 9, after V lost 3 bases and J lost 13 bases.

This clonotype was detected a few times. The J gene is TRBJ1-6, the V gene TRBV5-5; 9 bases align to TRBD1. J was trimmed by 18 bases and V by 0 bases; bases with no gene match: 13. The V gene's germline CDR1 is SGHKS and CDR2 YYEKEE (reference sequence). CDR3 length: 15 residues. The CDR3 reads CASSLEGQGQSMAHF. The CDR3 DNA follows: TGTGCCAGCAGCTTGGAGGGACAGGGACAAAGTATGGCCCACTTT.

This clonotype was observed a few times. The J gene is TRBJ2-2, the V gene TRBV11-2; D gene uncertain. Germline CDR1 reads SGHAT; CDR2 reads FQNNGV. The length of the CDR3 is 14 residues. Deletions cut 0 bases from V and 4 bases from J, with 6 bases between. The CDR3 nucleotides read TGTGCCAGCAGCTTAGAGACCGTCACCGGGGAGCTGTTTTTT. Amino acids: CASSLETVTGELFF.

This clonotype has a handful of counts. The J gene is TRBJ1-1, the V gene TRBV10-3, with D unresolved. The CDR3 has 13 residues. The germline V gene has CDR1 ENHRY and CDR2 SYGVKD. With 3 bases removed from V and 1 base from J, the gap between germline ends came to 6 bases. The CDR3 DNA sequence: TGTGCCATCAGTGATGTGCGGAACACTGAAGCTTTCTTT. It translates to CAISDVRNTEAFF.

This clonotype was seen at least ten times. The chain links TRBV6-2 or TRBV6-3 to TRBJ1-2; D gene unclear. CDR3 length: 13 amino acids. Germline V lookup: CDR1 MNHEY, CDR2 SVGEGT. V lost 6 bases, J lost 3 bases, and 11 bases lay in between. CDR3 in DNA: TGTGCCAGCAGATTCGCAGGAGACTATGGCTACACCTTC. Protein sequence: CASRFAGDYGYTF.

This clonotype was counted a few times. V usage is TRBV7-9 and J usage is TRBJ1-1, with D possibly being TRBD1 (5 bases). This CDR3 is built from 12 residues. Per germline, CDR1 SEHNR and CDR2 FQNEAQ (reference sequence). The V end lost 5 bases, the J end lost 6 bases, and 10 bases lay between the germline ends. CDR3 region: CASSMPGPEAFF. The CDR3 DNA is TGTGCCAGCAGCATGCCGGGACCTGAAGCTTTCTTT.

J is TRBJ2-7 and V is TRBV30, with TRBD1 as a possible D gene (5 bases). Germline values: CDR1 GTSNPN, CDR2 SVGIG (reference sequence). The CDR3 loop spans 14 amino acids. Trimming removed 5 bases from V and 4 bases from J, with 18 bases in between. CDR3 in DNA: TGTGCCTGGGATCTGGGCCGCCAGGGTTACGAGCAGTACTTC. Protein sequence: CAWDLGRQGYEQYF.

The rearrangement links TRBV19 to TRBJ1-2, with TRBD1 as a possible D gene (5 bases). The CDR3 contains 15 residues. Trimming cost V 3 bases and J 2 bases, with 13 bases left between them. Germline values: CDR1 LNHDA, CDR2 SQIVND (reference sequence). Here the CDR3 reads CASSISVSGNYGYTF. CDR3 bases: TGTGCCAGTAGTATTTCGGTTTCAGGGAACTATGGCTACACCTTC.

Ten or more counts support this clonotype. The chain has TRBV12-3 or TRBV12-4 and TRBJ2-7, with 12 bases identical to TRBD2. With 6 bases clipped from V and 3 bases from J, the junction kept 6 bases outside the gene matches. The CDR3 is 15 amino acids. CDR3 amino acids: CASSLRTSGVYEQYF. The CDR3 DNA sequence: TGTGCCAGCAGCCTCCGGACTAGCGGGGTCTACGAGCAGTACTTC.

This clonotype appeared many times. The rearrangement joins TRBV28 to TRBJ2-4; no clear D gene. The V end was cut by 8 bases, the J end by 1 base, with 12 bases between. Germline V gene data show CDR1 as MDHEN and CDR2 as SYDVKM. The length of the CDR3 is 14 residues. The CDR3 region is CASLGSLAKNIQYF. CDR3 bases: TGTGCCAGCTTGGGGTCTCTCGCCAAAAACATTCAGTACTTC.

This clonotype was observed at least ten times. The chain recombines TRBV12-3 or TRBV12-4 with TRBJ1-1, with D possibly TRBD1 on 5 matching bases. CDR3 length equals 14 residues. Trimming removed 3 bases at V and 4 bases at J, with 12 bases between. CDR3 bases: TGTGCCAGCAGTTTTTGGGCCCAGGGCACTGAAGCTTTCTTT. Translating it yields CASSFWAQGTEAFF.

This clonotype came up a few times. The chain recombines TRBV25-1 with TRBJ1-4; D remains unclear. The CDR3 is 17 amino acids. Per germline, CDR1 MGHDK and CDR2 SYGVNS. V lost 1 base and J lost 0, with 12 bases in between. CDR3 residues: CASSEFIETPTNEKLFF. The CDR3 DNA follows: TGTGCCAGCAGTGAATTTATAGAAACCCCAACTAATGAAAAACTGTTTTTT.

This clonotype was counted a few times. The chain joins TRBV18 to TRBJ2-5, with D possibly matching TRBD2 (6 bases). Trimming pared 2 bases from V and 2 bases from J, leaving 12 bases between. Germline V gene lookup returns CDR1 KGHSH and CDR2 LQKENI. The CDR3 contains 15 residues. CDR3: CASSPAGGQQETQYF. The CDR3 nucleotides are TGTGCCAGCTCACCAGCCGGGGGTCAACAAGAGACCCAGTACTTC.

The chain is built from TRBV29-1 and TRBJ2-2; TRBD2 might be the D (6 bases). V lost 3 bases, J lost 4 bases, and 12 bases lay in between. Germline V lookup: CDR1 SQVTM, CDR2 ANQGSEA. The CDR3 is 14 residues long. CDR3 DNA sequence: TGCAGCGTTGACAGGTCGGGGGTCACCGGGGAGCTGTTTTTT. It codes for CSVDRSGVTGELFF.

Many counts were recorded for this clonotype. The chain joins TRBV24-1 to TRBJ1-2, with 11 bases lining up with TRBD1. This CDR3 is built from 16 residues. The germline gives CDR1 KGHDR, CDR2 SFDVKD. The trim removed 3 bases at V and 4 bases at J, leaving 6 bases unmatched. The CDR3 DNA is TGTGCCACCAGTGATCCCGGGACAGGGGGAGCCTATGGCTACACCTTC. This translates into CATSDPGTGGAYGYTF.

This clonotype has at least ten counts. The rearrangement joins TRBV12-3 or TRBV12-4 to TRBJ1-2; TRBD1 might be the D (5 bases). The CDR3 covers 14 residues. V lost 1 base, J lost 7 bases, and 13 bases lay in between. The CDR3 loop reads CASSLDPTVSGYTF. The CDR3 coding sequence is TGTGCCAGCAGTTTAGATCCGACAGTCTCTGGCTACACCTTC.

This clonotype was found many times. This chain connects TRBV6-1 to TRBJ1-2; TRBD1 is a possible D gene (5 bases). From germline, CDR1 is MNHNS and CDR2 SASEGT. Between the trimmed V and J ends, which lost 1 base and 0 bases, there was a span of 15 bases. The CDR3 is 17 residues long. DNA of the CDR3: TGTGCCAGCAGTGAAGGCTGGGGCGGACGATCTAACTATGGCTACACCTTC. This gives the protein CASSEGWGGRSNYGYTF.

The rearrangement uses TRBV30 and TRBJ1-2; 12 bases fit TRBD1. Unmatched junction bases numbered 5, after V lost 3 bases and J lost 6 bases. Looked up from germline, CDR1 is GTSNPN and CDR2 is SVGIG (reference sequence). The CDR3 totals 14 residues. CDR3 sequence: CAWRAGTGGDGYTF. DNA for the CDR3: TGTGCCTGGAGAGCCGGGACAGGGGGCGATGGCTACACCTTC.

This clonotype appeared many times. The rearrangement uses TRBV27 and TRBJ1-6; perhaps TRBD1 as D (5 bases). The length of the CDR3 is 17 residues. The V end lost 6 bases, the J end lost 3 bases, and 18 bases lay between the germline ends. CDR1 is MNHEY and CDR2 is SMNVEV in the germline V gene (reference sequence). In DNA form, the CDR3 reads TGTGCCAGCAGACTAAGGGACGAATCCTACTATAATTCACCCCTCCACTTT. Translated, it gives CASRLRDESYYNSPLHF.

The CDR3 spells CASSIGTGYYEQYF. CDR3 nucleotide sequence: TGTGCCAGTAGTATAGGCACGGGCTACTACGAGCAGTACTTC. This chain connects TRBV19 to TRBJ2-7, with D uncertain. This CDR3 has 14 amino acids. CDR1 is LNHDA and CDR2 is SQIVND in the germline V gene (reference sequence). Trimming took off 1 base at V and 3 bases at J, with 10 bases between the two ends.